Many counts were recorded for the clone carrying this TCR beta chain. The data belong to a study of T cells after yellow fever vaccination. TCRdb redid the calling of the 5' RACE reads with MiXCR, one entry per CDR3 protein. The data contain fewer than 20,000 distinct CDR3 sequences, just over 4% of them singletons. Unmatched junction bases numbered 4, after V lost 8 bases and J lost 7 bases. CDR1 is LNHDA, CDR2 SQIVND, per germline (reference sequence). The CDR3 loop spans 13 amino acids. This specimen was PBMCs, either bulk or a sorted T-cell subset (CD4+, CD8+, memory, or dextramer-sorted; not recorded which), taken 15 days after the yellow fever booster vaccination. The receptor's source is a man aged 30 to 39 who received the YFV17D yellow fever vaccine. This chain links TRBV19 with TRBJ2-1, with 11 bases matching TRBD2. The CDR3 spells CASRLAGMNEQFF. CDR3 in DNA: TGTGCCAGTCGACTAGCGGGAATGAATGAGCAGTTCTTC.